These T cell receptor beta chains were read from a single sample in a study of T cell repertoires in cytomegalovirus infection. TCRdb re-derived calls from the reads in MiXCR, one entry per CDR3 protein. This sample carries about 250,000 distinct CDR3 sequences, roughly an eighth of them seen once, and the ten largest clones take approximately 1.6%. Sample: PBMCs. Receptors originate from a human donor in good health (CMV status not recorded). Some clones in this sample may be carry-over from other donors' samples. The CDR3 runs from the conserved cysteine through the conserved F or W. The D gene is left open where the match is weak. Clone size is shown for a subset of rows, as once, few, many or a class of expanded clone.

J gene,clone size,D gene,V gene,CDR3 DNA,CDR3 protein
TRBJ1-2,many,-,TRBV7-2,TGTGCCAGCAGCTTAGCGAGTACTGTGTACCAGTATGGCTACACCTTC,CASSLASTVYQYGYTF
TRBJ2-5,many,-,TRBV7-2,TGTGCCAGCAGCCCCCGGGACTTCCAGGGAGAGACCCAGTACTTC,CASSPRDFQGETQYF
TRBJ2-7,many,TRBD1,TRBV7-2,TGTGCCAGCAGCCTCTTTTGGGACAGCGAGCAGTACTTC,CASSLFWDSEQYF
TRBJ2-1,many,TRBD2,TRBV7-2,TGTGCCAGCAGCACCCCCACTAGCGGTATCGTCCATGAGCAGTTCTTC,CASSTPTSGIVHEQFF
TRBJ1-1,many,-,TRBV5-6,TGTGCCAGCAGCTTGGATGGTGCGGGGGCTTTCTTT,CASSLDGAGAFF
TRBJ2-3,many,TRBD1,TRBV7-8,TGTGCCAGCAGCTTGACAGGGGCGAGTTCAGATACGCAGTATTTT,CASSLTGASSDTQYF
TRBJ2-3,many,-,TRBV7-8,TGTGCCAGCAGTCTTGACAGTACTAGCACAGATACGCAGTATTTT,CASSLDSTSTDTQYF
TRBJ1-5,-,-,TRBV19,TGTGCCAGTAGGGTACGGGTGAGCAATCAGCCCCAGCATTTT,CASRVRVSNQPQHF
TRBJ1-6,many,-,TRBV7-2,TGTGCCAGCAGTCATGATTCACCCCTCCACTTT,CASSHDSPLHF
TRBJ2-1,many,-,TRBV6-2/TRBV6-3,TGTGCCAGCAGTTACTTGGAGGGGGAGGTCTACAATGAGCAGTTCTTC,CASSYLEGEVYNEQFF
TRBJ1-5,many,-,TRBV7-2,TGTGCCAGCAGCACCTCTGGGGGGTGGAATCAGCCCCAGCATTTT,CASSTSGGWNQPQHF
TRBJ1-1,many,-,TRBV11-2,TGTGCCAGCAGCCGGATAGATGGCACTGAAGCTTTCTTT,CASSRIDGTEAFF
TRBJ2-5,few,-,TRBV4-3,TGCGCCAGCAGCCGCCTTTTGGGGGAGACCCAGTACTTC,CASSRLLGETQYF
TRBJ1-1,-,-,TRBV30,TGTGCCTGGAGTGTCGGAGGATACACTGAAGCTTTCTTT,CAWSVGGYTEAFF
TRBJ2-5,once,TRBD2,TRBV20-1,TGCAGTGCTAGCCCAAGAGCGGGAGCGGGACAAGAGACCCAGTACTTC,CSASPRAGAGQETQYF
TRBJ1-2,-,-,TRBV20-1,TGCAGTGCTAGATCAAGAGGGGCCTCGTGGTATGGCTACACCTTC,CSARSRGASWYGYTF
TRBJ1-5,-,TRBD1,TRBV2,TGTGCCAGCAGCCGGGACAGGGCTGTTAGCAATCAGCCCCAGCATTTT,CASSRDRAVSNQPQHF
TRBJ2-1,many,TRBD2,TRBV7-6,TGTGCCAGCAGCTTAGAATCGGGAGGGGCTGAGCAGTTCTTC,CASSLESGGAEQFF
TRBJ2-3,-,-,TRBV20-1,TGCAGTGCTAGAGACCGACTAGGAAGCACAGATACGCAGTATTTT,CSARDRLGSTDTQYF
TRBJ2-7,many,TRBD1,TRBV6-1,TGTGCCAGCAGTGGAGGGACAGGGGCCTACGAGCAGTACTTC,CASSGGTGAYEQYF
TRBJ2-1,-,TRBD2,TRBV5-1,TGCGCCAGCAGCTTGGAGCTAGCGGGGGACAATGAGCAGTTCTTC,CASSLELAGDNEQFF
TRBJ1-2,many,-,TRBV7-3,TGTGCCAGCAGCTTACGCGGGAACCTGGGGGGCTACACCTTC,CASSLRGNLGGYTF
TRBJ2-1,-,TRBD1,TRBV20-1,TGCAGTCCGGGACAGGGCTACAATGAGCAGTTCTTC,CSPGQGYNEQFF
TRBJ1-1,-,-,TRBV7-2,TGTGCCAGCAGCGCACAGGTGAGCATGAACACTGAAGCTTTCTTT,CASSAQVSMNTEAFF
TRBJ1-1,-,-,TRBV19,TGTGCCAGTAGTATGTCAGGGGAGGTCACTGAAGCTTTCTTT,CASSMSGEVTEAFF
TRBJ2-5,-,-,TRBV5-1,TGCGCCAGCAGCTCCCTGTACGAGCTCCAAGAGACCCAGTACTTC,CASSSLYELQETQYF
TRBJ2-5,many,-,TRBV28,TGTGCCAGCAGTTTATATACAGGCCTTCAAGAGACCCAGTACTTC,CASSLYTGLQETQYF
TRBJ1-1,many,-,TRBV28,TGTGCCAGCAGTTCCCCGACGGCTATGTTGCACACTGAAGCTTTCTTT,CASSSPTAMLHTEAFF
TRBJ2-1,few,-,TRBV9,TGTGCCAGCAGCGTAGGACAGGACCCCTACAATGAGCAGTTCTTC,CASSVGQDPYNEQFF
TRBJ2-3,many,-,TRBV7-2,TGTGCCAGCAGCTTAGAACAGGCTAGCACAGATACGCAGTATTTT,CASSLEQASTDTQYF
TRBJ2-7,few,-,TRBV7-9,TGTGCCAGCAGCGACCAAGTTACCTACGAGCAGTACTTC,CASSDQVTYEQYF
TRBJ1-1,many,-,TRBV11-3,TGTGCCAGCAGCTTAGGTACCGGGTCTGAAGCTTTCTTT,CASSLGTGSEAFF
TRBJ2-5,many,-,TRBV7-2,TGTGCCAGCAGCTTAGATGGCGGGGCTCTCCAGGGCCAGTACTTC,CASSLDGGALQGQYF